This TCR beta chain was found in a study of patients and donors after allogeneic stem cell transplantation (dated by TCRdb to about 2020). From the cysteine up to the phenylalanine, the CDR3 has a length of 13 residues. The kept DNA is CDR3 alone, 39 bases in frame from the first base. Relative to germline, V is 10 bases shorter and J is 1 base shorter, with 13 bases between their ends. Receptors were amplified or captured by RT-PCR. The run used a NextSeq 550. The raw public data were reprocessed by TCRdb itself: fastp quality trimming at Q25, MiXCR clonotype calling, in-frame beta chains only. Identical CDR3 proteins give one entry, which carries the most common genes and DNA. The sample table contains about 96,000 distinct CDR3 sequences; only one count was recorded for roughly 43% of them. Around 55% of the sample belongs to the ten largest clones. In regard to this clonotype: Its antigen is currently not known. The sample holds no much larger clone one base away, and base qualities are not on file.

The chain couples TRBV12-3 or TRBV12-4 to TRBJ2-5; the D gene is not confidently resolved. This clonotype was sampled from a human donor who was either an allogeneic HSCT recipient or a stem cell or donor lymphocyte infusion donor (not recorded which). It is not recorded whose cells these are; they may come from a transplant donor. The specimen sequenced was blood, either unsorted or a sorted T cell fraction (not recorded which). The CDR3 loop reads CATQRAFQETQYF. Read as DNA, the sequence is TGTGCCACCCAAAGGGCCTTCCAAGAGACCCAGTACTTC.